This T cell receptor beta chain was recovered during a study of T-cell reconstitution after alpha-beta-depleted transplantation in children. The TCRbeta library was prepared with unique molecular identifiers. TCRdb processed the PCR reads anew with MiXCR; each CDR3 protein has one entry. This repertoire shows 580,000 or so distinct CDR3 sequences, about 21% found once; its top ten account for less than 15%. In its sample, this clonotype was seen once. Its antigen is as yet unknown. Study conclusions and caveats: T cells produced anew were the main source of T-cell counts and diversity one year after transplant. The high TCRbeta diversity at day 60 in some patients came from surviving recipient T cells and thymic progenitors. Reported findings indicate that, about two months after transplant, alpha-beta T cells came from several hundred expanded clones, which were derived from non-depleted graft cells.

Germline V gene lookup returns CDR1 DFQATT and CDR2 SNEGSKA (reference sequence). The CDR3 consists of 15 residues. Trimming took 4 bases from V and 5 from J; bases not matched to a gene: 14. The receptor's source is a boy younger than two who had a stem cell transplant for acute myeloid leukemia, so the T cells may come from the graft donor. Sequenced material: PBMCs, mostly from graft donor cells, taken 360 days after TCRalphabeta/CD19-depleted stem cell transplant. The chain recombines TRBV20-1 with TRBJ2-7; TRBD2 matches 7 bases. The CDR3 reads CSATKGRGTGDEQYF. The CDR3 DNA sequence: TGCAGTGCTACAAAAGGGAGGGGCACGGGGGACGAGCAGTACTTC.